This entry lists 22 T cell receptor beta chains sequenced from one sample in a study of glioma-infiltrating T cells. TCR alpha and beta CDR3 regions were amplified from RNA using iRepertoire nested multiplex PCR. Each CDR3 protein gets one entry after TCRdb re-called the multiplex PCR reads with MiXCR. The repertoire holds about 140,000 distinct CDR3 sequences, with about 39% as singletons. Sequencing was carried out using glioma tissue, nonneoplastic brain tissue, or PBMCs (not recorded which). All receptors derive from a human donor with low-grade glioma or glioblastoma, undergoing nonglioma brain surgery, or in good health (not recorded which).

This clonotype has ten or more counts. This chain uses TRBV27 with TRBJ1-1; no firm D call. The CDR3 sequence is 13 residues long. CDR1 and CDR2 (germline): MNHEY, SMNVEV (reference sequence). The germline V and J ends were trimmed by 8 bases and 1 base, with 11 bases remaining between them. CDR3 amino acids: CASRLGRNTEAFF. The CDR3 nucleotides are TGTGCCAGCCGCTTAGGGCGGAACACTGAAGCTTTCTTT.

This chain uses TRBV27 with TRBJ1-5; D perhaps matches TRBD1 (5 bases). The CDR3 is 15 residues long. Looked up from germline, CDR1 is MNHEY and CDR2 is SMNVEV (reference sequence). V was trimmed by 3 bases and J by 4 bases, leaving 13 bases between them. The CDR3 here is CASSLGVPENQPQHF. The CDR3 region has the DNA TGTGCCAGCAGTTTGGGGGTACCGGAAAATCAGCCCCAGCATTTT.

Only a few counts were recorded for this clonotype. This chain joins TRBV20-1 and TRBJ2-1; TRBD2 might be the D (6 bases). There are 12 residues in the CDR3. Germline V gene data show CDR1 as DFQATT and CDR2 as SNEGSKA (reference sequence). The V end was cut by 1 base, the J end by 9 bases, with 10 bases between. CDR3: CSARVPGVEQFF. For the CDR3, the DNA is TGCAGTGCTAGAGTTCCGGGGGTTGAGCAGTTCTTC.

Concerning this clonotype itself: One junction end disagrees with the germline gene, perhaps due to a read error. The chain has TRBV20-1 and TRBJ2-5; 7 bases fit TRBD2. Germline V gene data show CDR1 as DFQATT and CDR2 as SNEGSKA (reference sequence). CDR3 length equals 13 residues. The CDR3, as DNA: TGCAGTGCTAGGGCAGCGGGACTTGAGACCAAGTACTTC. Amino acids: CSARAAGLETKYF.

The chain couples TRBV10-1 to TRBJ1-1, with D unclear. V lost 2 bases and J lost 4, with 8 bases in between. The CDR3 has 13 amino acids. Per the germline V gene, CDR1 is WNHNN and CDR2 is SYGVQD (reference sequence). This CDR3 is CASSEAVGTEAFF. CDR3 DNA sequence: TGCGCCAGCAGTGAGGCCGTGGGCACTGAAGCTTTCTTT.

CDR3 DNA: TGTGCCACCAGTGATTCTGACTACGCCTACGAGCAGTACTTC. This encodes CATSDSDYAYEQYF. The chain is built from TRBV24-1 and TRBJ2-7; tentatively, D is TRBD2 (5 bases). Germline loops: CDR1 KGHDR, CDR2 SFDVKD. V was pared by 2 bases and J by 2 bases, with 9 bases between. The CDR3 has 14 amino acids.

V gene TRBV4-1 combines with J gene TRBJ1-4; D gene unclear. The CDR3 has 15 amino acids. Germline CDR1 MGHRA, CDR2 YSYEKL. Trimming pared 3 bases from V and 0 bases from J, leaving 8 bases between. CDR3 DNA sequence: TGCGCCAGCAGCCACCACGGAACAACTAATGAAAAACTGTTTTTT. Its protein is CASSHHGTTNEKLFF.

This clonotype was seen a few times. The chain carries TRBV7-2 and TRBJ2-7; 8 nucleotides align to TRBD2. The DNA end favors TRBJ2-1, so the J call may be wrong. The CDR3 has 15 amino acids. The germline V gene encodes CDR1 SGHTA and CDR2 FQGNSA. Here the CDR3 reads CASSLTRGGYNEQFF. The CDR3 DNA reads TGTGCCAGCAGCTTAACCCGGGGGGGCTACAATGAGCAGTTCTTC.

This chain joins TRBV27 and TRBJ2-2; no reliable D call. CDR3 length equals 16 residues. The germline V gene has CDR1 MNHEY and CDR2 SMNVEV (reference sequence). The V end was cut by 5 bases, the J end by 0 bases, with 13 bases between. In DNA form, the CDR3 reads TGTGCCAGCAGTACGGGCCGTCGCCCGAACACCGGGGAGCTGTTTTTT. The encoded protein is CASSTGRRPNTGELFF.

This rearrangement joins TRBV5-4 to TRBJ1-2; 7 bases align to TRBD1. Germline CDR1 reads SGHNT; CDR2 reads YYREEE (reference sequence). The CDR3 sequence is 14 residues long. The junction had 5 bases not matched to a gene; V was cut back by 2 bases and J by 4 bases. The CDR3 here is CASSFPGQPYGYTF. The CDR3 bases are TGTGCCAGCAGCTTCCCGGGACAGCCCTATGGCTACACCTTC.

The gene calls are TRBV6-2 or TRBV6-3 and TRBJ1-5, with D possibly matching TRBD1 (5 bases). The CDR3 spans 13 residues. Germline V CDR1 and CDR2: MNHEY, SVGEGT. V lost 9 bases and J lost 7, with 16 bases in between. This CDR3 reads CASTVGAGQPQHF. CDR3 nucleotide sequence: TGTGCCAGTACGGTAGGGGCTGGACAGCCCCAGCATTTT.

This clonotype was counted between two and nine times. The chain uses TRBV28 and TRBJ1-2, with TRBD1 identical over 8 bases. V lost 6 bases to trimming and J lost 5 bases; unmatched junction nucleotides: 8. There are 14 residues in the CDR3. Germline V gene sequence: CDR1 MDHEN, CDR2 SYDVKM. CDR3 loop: CASRLTGGGYGYTF. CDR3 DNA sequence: TGTGCCAGCAGATTAACAGGGGGGGGGTATGGCTACACCTTC.

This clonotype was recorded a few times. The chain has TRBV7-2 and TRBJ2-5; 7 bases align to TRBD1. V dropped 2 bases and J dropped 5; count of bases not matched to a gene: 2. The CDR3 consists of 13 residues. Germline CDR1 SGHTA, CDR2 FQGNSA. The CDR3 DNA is TGTGCCAGCAGCTTACAGGACAGGGAGACCCAGTACTTC. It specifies CASSLQDRETQYF.

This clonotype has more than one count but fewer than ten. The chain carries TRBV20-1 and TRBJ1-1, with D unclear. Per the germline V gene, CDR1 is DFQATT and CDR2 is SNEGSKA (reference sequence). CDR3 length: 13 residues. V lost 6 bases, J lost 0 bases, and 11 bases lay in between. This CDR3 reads CSAPFPVNTEAFF. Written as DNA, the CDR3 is TGCAGTGCCCCTTTTCCCGTGAACACTGAAGCTTTCTTT.

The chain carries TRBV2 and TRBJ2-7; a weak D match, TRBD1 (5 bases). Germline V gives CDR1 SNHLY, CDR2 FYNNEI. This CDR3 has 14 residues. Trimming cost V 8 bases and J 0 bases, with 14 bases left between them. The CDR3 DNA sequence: TGTGCCAGCGGAAAGGACACCCCCTCCTACGAGCAGTACTTC. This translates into CASGKDTPSYEQYF.

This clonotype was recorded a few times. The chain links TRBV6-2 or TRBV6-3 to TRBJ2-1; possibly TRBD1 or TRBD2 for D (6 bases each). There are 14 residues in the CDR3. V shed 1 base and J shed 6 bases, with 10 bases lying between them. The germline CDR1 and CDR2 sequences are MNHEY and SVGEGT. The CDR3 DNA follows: TGTGCCAGCAGTTACTTAGGGGGGTTCAATGAGCAGTTCTTC. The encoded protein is CASSYLGGFNEQFF.

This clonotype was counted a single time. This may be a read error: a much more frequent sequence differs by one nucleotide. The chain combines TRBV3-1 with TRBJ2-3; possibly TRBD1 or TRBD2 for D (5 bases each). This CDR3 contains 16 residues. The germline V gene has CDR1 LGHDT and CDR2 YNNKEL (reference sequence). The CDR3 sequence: CASNQGSGRGTDTQYF. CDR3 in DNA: TGTGCCAGCAACCAAGGGTCAGGGAGAGGAACAGATACGCAGTATTTT.

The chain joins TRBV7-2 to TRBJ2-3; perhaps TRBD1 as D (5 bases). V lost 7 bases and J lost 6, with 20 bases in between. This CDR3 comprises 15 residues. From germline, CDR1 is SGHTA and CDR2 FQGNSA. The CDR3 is CASTLPTGSRDTQYF. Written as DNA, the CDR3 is TGTGCCAGCACCCTACCCACAGGCTCGCGGGATACGCAGTATTTT.

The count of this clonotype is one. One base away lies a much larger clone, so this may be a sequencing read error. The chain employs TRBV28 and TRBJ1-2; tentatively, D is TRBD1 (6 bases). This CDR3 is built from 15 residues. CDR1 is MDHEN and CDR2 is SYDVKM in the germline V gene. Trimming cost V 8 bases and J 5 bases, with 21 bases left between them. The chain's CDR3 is CASSRAKRGAYGYTF. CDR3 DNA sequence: TGTGCCAGCTCAAGGGCTAAACGGGGGGCATATGGCTACACCTTC.

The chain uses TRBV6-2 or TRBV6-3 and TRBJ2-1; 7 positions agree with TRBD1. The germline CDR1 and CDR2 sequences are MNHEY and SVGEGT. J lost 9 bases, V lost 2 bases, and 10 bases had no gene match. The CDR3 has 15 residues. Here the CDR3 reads CASSYTRQGSSEQFF. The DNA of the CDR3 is TGTGCCAGCAGTTACACGCGACAGGGCAGCTCTGAGCAGTTCTTC.

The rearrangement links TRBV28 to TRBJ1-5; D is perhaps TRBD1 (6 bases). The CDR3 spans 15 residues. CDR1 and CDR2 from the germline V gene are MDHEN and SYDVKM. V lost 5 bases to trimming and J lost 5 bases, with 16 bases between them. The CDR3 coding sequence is TGTGCCAGCAGTCCCGAGGACAGATTCGATCAGCCCCAGCATTTT. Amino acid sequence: CASSPEDRFDQPQHF. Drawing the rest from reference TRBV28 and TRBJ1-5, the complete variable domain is DVKVTQSSRYLVKRTGEKVFLECVQDMDHENMFWYRQDPGLGLRLIYFSYDVKMKEKGDIPEGYSVSREKKERFSLILESASTNQTSMYLCASSPEDRFDQPQHFGDGTRLSIL.

The CDR3 spells CASSLGGRVNGYTF. CDR3 coding DNA: TGTGCCAGCAGTTTAGGGGGCAGGGTCAATGGCTACACCTTC. The J gene is TRBJ1-2, the V gene TRBV12-3 or TRBV12-4, with D possibly matching TRBD1 (5 bases). Deletions cut 1 base from V and 6 bases from J, with 12 bases between. The CDR3 is 14 residues long.